This T cell receptor beta chain was recovered during a study of T cell changes during pregnancy in multiple sclerosis. The CDR3 loop spans 15 amino acids. Germline V lookup: CDR1 MNHNY, CDR2 SVGAGI (reference sequence). Trimming removed 6 bases at V and 2 bases at J, with 16 bases between. The method was immunoSEQ multiplex PCR; TCRdb's version includes in-frame clones alone and lacks a portion of them. Of 40,000 to 50,000 clones listed, approximately 94% are singletons. This clonotype originated in a female donor with multiple sclerosis, enrolled in a pregnancy study. The input for sequencing was CD4+ T cells from peripheral blood mononuclear cells, taken in the third trimester of pregnancy. The J gene is TRBJ2-5, the V gene TRBV6-6, with D maybe TRBD2 (6 bases). CDR3 DNA sequence: TGTGCCAGCAGGCGAAGCGGGCCCAATCAAGAGACCCAGTACTTC. Translated: CASRRSGPNQETQYF.